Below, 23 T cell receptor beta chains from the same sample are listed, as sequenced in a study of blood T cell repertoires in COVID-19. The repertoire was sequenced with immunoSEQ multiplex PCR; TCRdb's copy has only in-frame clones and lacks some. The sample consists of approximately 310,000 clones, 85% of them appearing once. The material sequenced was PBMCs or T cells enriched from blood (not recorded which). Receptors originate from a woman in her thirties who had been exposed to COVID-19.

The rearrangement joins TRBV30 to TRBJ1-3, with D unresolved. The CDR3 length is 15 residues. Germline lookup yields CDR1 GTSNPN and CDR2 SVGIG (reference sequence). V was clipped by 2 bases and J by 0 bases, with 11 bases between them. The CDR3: CAWSTDSYSGNTIYF. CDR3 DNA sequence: TGTGCCTGGAGTACCGACTCCTACTCTGGAAACACCATATATTTT.

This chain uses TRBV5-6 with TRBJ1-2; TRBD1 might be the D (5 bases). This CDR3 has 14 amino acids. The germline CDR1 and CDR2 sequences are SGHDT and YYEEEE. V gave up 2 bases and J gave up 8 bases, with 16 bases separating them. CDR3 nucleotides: TGTGCCAGCAGCTTAGGAGGGGCAGCGAAGGGCTACACCTTC. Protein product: CASSLGGAAKGYTF.

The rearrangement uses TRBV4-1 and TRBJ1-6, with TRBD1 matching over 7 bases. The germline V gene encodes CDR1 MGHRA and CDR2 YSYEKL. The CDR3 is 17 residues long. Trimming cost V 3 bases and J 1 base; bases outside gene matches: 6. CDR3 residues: CASSQMTGQSYNSPLHF. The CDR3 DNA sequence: TGCGCCAGCAGCCAGATGACAGGGCAATCCTATAATTCACCCCTCCACTTT.

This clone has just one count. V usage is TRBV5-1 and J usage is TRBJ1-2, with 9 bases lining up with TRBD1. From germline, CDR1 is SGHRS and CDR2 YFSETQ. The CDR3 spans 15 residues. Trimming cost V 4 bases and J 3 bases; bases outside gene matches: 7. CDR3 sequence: CASSAWDRVDYGYTF. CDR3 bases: TGCGCCAGCAGCGCGTGGGACAGGGTGGACTATGGCTACACCTTC.

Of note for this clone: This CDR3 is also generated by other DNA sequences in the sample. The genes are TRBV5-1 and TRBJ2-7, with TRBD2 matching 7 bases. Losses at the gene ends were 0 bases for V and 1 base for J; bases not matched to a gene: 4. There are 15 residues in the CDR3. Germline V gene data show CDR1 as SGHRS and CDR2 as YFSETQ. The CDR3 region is CASSLAGGSSYEQYF. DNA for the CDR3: TGCGCCAGCAGCTTGGCCGGCGGGAGTTCCTACGAGCAGTACTTC.

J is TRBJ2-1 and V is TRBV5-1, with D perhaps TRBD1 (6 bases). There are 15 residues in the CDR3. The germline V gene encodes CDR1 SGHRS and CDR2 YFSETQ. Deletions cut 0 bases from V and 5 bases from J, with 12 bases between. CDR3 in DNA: TGCGCCAGCAGCTTGGCACAGGGTGGAAACAATGAGCAGTTCTTC. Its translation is CASSLAQGGNNEQFF.

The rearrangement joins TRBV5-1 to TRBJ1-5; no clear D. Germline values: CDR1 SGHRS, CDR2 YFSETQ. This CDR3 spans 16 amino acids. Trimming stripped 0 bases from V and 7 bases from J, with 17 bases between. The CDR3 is CASSLVGPRVNQPQHF. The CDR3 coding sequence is TGCGCCAGCAGCTTGGTAGGGCCGCGGGTCAACCAGCCCCAGCATTTT.

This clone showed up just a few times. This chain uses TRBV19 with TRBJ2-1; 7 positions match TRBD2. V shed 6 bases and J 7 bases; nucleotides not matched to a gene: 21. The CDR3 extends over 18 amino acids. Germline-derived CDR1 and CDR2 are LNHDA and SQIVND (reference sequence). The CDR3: CASSPQRNSGPLRNEQFF. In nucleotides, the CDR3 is TGTGCCAGTAGCCCCCAGAGGAATAGCGGGCCACTAAGGAATGAGCAGTTCTTC.

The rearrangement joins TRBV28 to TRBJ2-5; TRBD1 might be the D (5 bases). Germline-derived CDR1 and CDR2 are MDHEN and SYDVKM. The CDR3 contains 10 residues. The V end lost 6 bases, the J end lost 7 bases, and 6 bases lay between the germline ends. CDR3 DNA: TGTGCCAGCAGCCAGGGGACCCAGTACTTC. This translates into CASSQGTQYF.

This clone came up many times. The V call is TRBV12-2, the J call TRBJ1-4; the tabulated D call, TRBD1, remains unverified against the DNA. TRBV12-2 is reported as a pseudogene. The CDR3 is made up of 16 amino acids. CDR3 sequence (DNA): TGTGCAAGTCGCTTACCTCCGGGACAGGGGAATGAAAAACTGTTTTTT. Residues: CASRLPPGQGNEKLFF.

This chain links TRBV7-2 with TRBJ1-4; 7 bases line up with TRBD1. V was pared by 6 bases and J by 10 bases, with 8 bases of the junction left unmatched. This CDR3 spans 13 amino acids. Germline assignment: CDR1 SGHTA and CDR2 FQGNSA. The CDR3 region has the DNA TGTGCCAGCAGGGACGGGACAGACCTAAAACTGTTTTTT. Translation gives CASRDGTDLKLFF.

This chain's CDR3 is CASSRGDYGYTF. CDR3 sequence (DNA): TGTGCCAGCAGTCGGGGTGACTATGGCTACACCTTC. The V and J genes are TRBV12-3 or TRBV12-4 and TRBJ1-2; D unclear. The CDR3 is 12 residues long. V gave up 5 bases and J gave up 3 bases, with 7 bases separating them.

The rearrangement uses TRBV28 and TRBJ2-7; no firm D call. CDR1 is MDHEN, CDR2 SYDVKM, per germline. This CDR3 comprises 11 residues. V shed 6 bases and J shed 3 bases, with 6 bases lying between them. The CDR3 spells CASSTDYEQYF. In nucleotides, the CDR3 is TGTGCCAGCAGCACAGACTACGAGCAGTACTTC. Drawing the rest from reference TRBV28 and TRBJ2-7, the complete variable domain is DVKVTQSSRYLVKRTGEKVFLECVQDMDHENMFWYRQDPGLGLRLIYFSYDVKMKEKGDIPEGYSVSREKKERFSLILESASTNQTSMYLCASSTDYEQYFGPGTRLTVT.

In DNA, the CDR3 is TGTGCCAGCAGTTACGACGAAGAACAGGGCCAGTCAGGTAACTACGAGCAGTACTTC. Protein sequence: CASSYDEEQGQSGNYEQYF. The chain couples TRBV6-2 or TRBV6-3 to TRBJ2-7; a weak D match, TRBD1 (6 bases). Looked up from germline, CDR1 is MNHEY and CDR2 is SVGEGT. The CDR3 contains 19 residues. Trimming took 2 bases from V and 3 from J, leaving 26 bases between them.

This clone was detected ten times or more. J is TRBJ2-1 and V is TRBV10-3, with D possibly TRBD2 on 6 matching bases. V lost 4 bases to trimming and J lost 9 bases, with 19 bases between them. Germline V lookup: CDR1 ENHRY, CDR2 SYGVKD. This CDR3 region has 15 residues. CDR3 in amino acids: CAISGLESIYGEQFF. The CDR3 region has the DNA TGTGCCATCAGTGGACTAGAGTCAATTTACGGTGAGCAGTTCTTC.

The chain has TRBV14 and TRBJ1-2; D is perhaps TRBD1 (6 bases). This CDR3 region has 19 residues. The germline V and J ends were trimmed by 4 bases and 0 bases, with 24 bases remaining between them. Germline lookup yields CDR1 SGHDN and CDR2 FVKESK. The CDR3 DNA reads TGTGCCAGCAGCCCGCAGTCCGGGACATTTGCCCTAGCTAACTATGGCTACACCTTC. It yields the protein CASSPQSGTFALANYGYTF.

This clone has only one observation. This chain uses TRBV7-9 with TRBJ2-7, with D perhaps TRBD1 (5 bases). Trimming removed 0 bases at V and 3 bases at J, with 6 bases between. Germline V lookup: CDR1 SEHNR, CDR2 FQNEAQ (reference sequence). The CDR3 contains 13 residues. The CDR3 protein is CASSLAGDYEQYF. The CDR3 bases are TGTGCCAGCAGCTTAGCAGGGGACTACGAGCAGTACTTC.

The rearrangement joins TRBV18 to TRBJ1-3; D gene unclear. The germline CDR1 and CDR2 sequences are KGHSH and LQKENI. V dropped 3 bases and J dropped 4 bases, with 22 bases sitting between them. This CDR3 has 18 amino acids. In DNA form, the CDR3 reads TGTGCCAGCTCACCTCTACAAAATGTCTTCTTGCGGGGAAACACCATATATTTT. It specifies CASSPLQNVFLRGNTIYF.

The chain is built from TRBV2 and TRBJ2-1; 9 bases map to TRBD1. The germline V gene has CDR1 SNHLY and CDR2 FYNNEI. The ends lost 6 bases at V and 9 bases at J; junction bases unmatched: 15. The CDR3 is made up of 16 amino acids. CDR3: CASSVREDRGFVEQFF. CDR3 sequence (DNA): TGTGCCAGCAGCGTTCGGGAGGACAGGGGCTTCGTTGAGCAGTTCTTC.

This chain's CDR3 is CASSPTGGGSYNSPLHF. As DNA, the CDR3 is TGTGCCAGCAGCCCGACAGGGGGCGGCTCCTATAATTCACCCCTCCACTTT. The chain joins TRBV7-9 to TRBJ1-6, with 10 bases that match TRBD1. This CDR3 has 17 amino acids. J gave up 0 bases and V 5 bases, and 4 bases lay outside the gene matches. In germline, CDR1 is SEHNR, CDR2 FQNEAQ (reference sequence).

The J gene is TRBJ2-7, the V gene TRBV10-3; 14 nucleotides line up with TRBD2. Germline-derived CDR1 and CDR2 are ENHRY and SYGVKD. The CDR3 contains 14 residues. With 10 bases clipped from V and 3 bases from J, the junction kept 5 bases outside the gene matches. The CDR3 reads CATGTSGGIYEQYF. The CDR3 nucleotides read TGTGCCACCGGGACTAGCGGGGGTATCTACGAGCAGTACTTC.

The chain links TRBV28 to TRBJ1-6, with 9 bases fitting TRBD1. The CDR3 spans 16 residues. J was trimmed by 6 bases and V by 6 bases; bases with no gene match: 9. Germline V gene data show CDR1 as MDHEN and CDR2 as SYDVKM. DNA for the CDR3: TGTGCCAGCAGAAATAGCGGGACAGGGTTTAATTCACCCCTCCACTTT. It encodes CASRNSGTGFNSPLHF.

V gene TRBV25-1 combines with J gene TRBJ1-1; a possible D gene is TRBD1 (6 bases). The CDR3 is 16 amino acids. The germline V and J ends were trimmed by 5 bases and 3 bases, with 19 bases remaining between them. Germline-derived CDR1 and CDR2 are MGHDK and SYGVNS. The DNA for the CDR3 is TGTGCCAGCAGTCCCCGCGGGGGGGCGAGGTACACTGAAGCTTTCTTT. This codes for CASSPRGGARYTEAFF. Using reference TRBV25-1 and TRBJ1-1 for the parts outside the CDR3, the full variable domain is EADIYQTPRYLVIGTGKKITLECSQTMGHDKMYWYQQDPGMELHLIHYSYGVNSTEKGDLSSESTVSRIRTEHFPLTLESARPSHTSQYLCASSPRGGARYTEAFFGQGTRLTVV.